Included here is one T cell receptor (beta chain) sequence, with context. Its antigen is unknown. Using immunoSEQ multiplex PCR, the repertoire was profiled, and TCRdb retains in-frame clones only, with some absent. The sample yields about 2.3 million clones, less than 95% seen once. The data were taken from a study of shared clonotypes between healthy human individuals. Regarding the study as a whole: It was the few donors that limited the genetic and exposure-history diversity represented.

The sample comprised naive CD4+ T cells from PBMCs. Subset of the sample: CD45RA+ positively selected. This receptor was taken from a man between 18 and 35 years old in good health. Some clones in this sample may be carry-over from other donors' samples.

The DNA of the CDR3 is TGTGCCAGCAGCTTATTTTGGGGTACCACCGGGGAGCTGTTTTTT. Amino acid sequence: CASSLFWGTTGELFF. This sequence joins TRBV5-6 and TRBJ2-2; D call uncertain. CDR1 and CDR2 from the germline V gene are SGHDT and YYEEEE. This CDR3 spans 15 amino acids. The V end lost 2 bases, the J end lost 4 bases, and 12 bases lay between the germline ends.